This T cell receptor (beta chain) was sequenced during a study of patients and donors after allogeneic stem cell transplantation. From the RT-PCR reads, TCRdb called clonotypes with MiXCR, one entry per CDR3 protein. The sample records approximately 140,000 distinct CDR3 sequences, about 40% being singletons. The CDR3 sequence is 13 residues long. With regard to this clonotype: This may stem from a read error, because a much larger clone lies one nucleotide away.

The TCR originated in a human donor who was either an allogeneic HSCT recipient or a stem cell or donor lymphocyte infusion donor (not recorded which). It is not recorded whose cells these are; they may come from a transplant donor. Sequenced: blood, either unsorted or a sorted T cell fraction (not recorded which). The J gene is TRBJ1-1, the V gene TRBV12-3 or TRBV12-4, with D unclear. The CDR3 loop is CASSLTENSEAFF. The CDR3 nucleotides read TGTGCCAGCAGTTTGACCGAGAACAGTGAAGCTTTCTTT.